Below, 18 T cell receptor beta chains from the same sample are listed, as sequenced in a study of T cell repertoires in cytomegalovirus infection. No antigen has been assigned to these receptors. Using its own MiXCR run on the reads, TCRdb lists one record per CDR3 protein. The repertoire holds 54,000 or so distinct CDR3 sequences, with roughly a third as singletons. Sequenced: PBMCs, sequenced either directly or after in vitro stimulation (not recorded which). These receptors all stem from a human donor in good health (CMV status not recorded). Some clones in this sample may be carry-over from other donors' samples.

As to this clonotype: It may be a read error: a sequence one base away is much more abundant. The chain uses TRBV7-9 and TRBJ2-6; D perhaps matches TRBD2 (6 bases). Trimming stripped 7 bases from V and 13 bases from J, with 14 bases between. Germline-derived CDR1 and CDR2 are SEHNR and FQNEAQ (reference sequence). The CDR3 is 12 amino acids. CDR3 protein: CASKMEGRVLTF. CDR3 nucleotides: TGTGCCAGCAAAATGGAGGGTAGGGTCCTGACTTTC.

This chain links TRBV5-6 with TRBJ2-1; no firm D call. V was clipped by 1 base and J by 0 bases, with 11 bases between them. There are 16 residues in the CDR3. CDR1 and CDR2 (germline): SGHDT, YYEEEE. This chain's CDR3 is CASSLLVPISYNEQFF. In nucleotides, the CDR3 is TGTGCCAGCAGCTTGCTGGTACCTATCTCCTACAATGAGCAGTTCTTC.

The chain combines TRBV11-2 with TRBJ2-1; no clear D gene. The V end lost 4 bases, the J end lost 6 bases, and 10 bases lay between the germline ends. The CDR3 consists of 13 residues. The germline CDR1 and CDR2 sequences are SGHAT and FQNNGV. As DNA, the CDR3 is TGTGCCAGCAGCTCTAATGGGCGCAATGAGCAGTTCTTC. Encoded protein: CASSSNGRNEQFF.

This clonotype appeared a few times. The chain carries TRBV29-1 and TRBJ2-2, with 14 bases lining up with TRBD2. The germline V gene has CDR1 SQVTM and CDR2 ANQGSEA. This CDR3 is built from 15 residues. The J segment lost 5 bases and the V segment lost 6 bases, leaving 5 bases of the junction unmatched. DNA of the CDR3: TGCAGCGTCCGAGGGACTAGCGGGAGAACCGGGGAGCTGTTTTTT. Amino acid sequence: CSVRGTSGRTGELFF.

In this sample, this clonotype turned up a few times. This sequence joins TRBV24-1 and TRBJ1-2; 9 nucleotides agree with TRBD1. The V gene end was trimmed by 3 bases and the J gene end by 2 bases; junction bases not matched to a gene: 3. The CDR3 length is 15 residues. Germline V CDR1 and CDR2: KGHDR, SFDVKD. Written as DNA, the CDR3 is TGTGCCACCAGTGATGCCGACAGGGGGAACTATGGCTACACCTTC. It yields the protein CATSDADRGNYGYTF.

This clonotype showed up just a few times. This chain connects TRBV5-5 to TRBJ2-3, with TRBD2 matching 11 bases. Losses at the gene ends were 3 bases for V and 2 bases for J; bases not matched to a gene: 5. This CDR3 region has 16 residues. Looked up from germline, CDR1 is SGHKS and CDR2 is YYEKEE (reference sequence). CDR3 bases: TGTGCCAGCAGCTCACTAGCGGGAGCTCCCACAGATACGCAGTATTTT. Residues: CASSSLAGAPTDTQYF. Variable domain in full (rest from reference TRBV5-5 and TRBJ2-3): DAGVTQSPTHLIKTRGQQVTLRCSPISGHKSVSWYQQVLGQGPQFIFQYYEKEERGRGNFPDRFSARQFPNYSSELNVNALLLGDSALYLCASSSLAGAPTDTQYFGPGTRLTVL.

J is TRBJ2-1 and V is TRBV18, with 13 bases that match TRBD2. The V and J ends lost 3 bases and 7 bases, in that order; junction bases with no gene match: 0. The CDR3 runs to 14 residues. Germline loops: CDR1 KGHSH, CDR2 LQKENI. The DNA of the CDR3 is TGTGCCAGCTCACCGGGACTAGCGGGGAATGAGCAGTTCTTC. This gives the protein CASSPGLAGNEQFF.

The chain recombines TRBV11-2 with TRBJ2-7; 12 bases line up with TRBD1. The germline CDR1 and CDR2 sequences are SGHAT and FQNNGV. This CDR3 comprises 17 residues. V lost 3 bases and J lost 3; bases outside the gene matches: 9. The CDR3 nucleotides read TGTGCCAGCAGCTTGGGGGTCCGGGACAGGGGGCTCTACGAGCAGTACTTC. It yields the protein CASSLGVRDRGLYEQYF.

This clonotype turned up a few times. CDR3 DNA sequence: TGTGCCAGCGCGGGAGAAACGGCAGATACGCAGTATTTT. It encodes CASAGETADTQYF. This rearrangement joins TRBV2 to TRBJ2-3; 7 nucleotides match TRBD2. Germline V CDR1 and CDR2: SNHLY, FYNNEI. J gave up 4 bases and V 8 bases, and 6 bases lay outside the gene matches. The CDR3 runs 13 residues. The full variable domain, completed using reference TRBV2 and TRBJ2-3, is EPEVTQTPSHQVTQMGQEVILRCVPISNHLYFYWYRQILGQKVEFLVSFYNNEISEKSEIFDDQFSVERPDGSNFTLKIRSTKLEDSAMYFCASAGETADTQYFGPGTRLTVL.

This clonotype was seen at least ten times. V and J are TRBV7-6 and TRBJ2-1; TRBD1 aligns across 7 bases. Trimming cost V 5 bases and J 0 bases; bases outside gene matches: 16. Per the germline V gene, CDR1 is SGHVS and CDR2 is FNYEAQ. The CDR3 is 19 residues long. CDR3 nucleotides: TGTGCCAGCAGCCCTCAGACAGGGACCGCTTTCAGCTCCTACAATGAGCAGTTCTTC. It encodes CASSPQTGTAFSSYNEQFF.

This clonotype was seen only a few times. The rearrangement joins TRBV7-8 to TRBJ2-1, with D possibly called TRBD1 or TRBD2 (5 bases each). The V gene's germline CDR1 is SGHVS and CDR2 FQNEAQ. V was trimmed by 6 bases and J by 7 bases, leaving 16 bases between them. The CDR3 is 14 residues long. The CDR3 reads CASRQGTAENEQFF. The CDR3 nucleotides read TGTGCCAGCAGACAAGGGACCGCGGAGAATGAGCAGTTCTTC.

Here the CDR3 DNA reads TGTGCCAGCAGCCGGGGGCTAGCGGGAGTATCAGATACGCAGTATTTT. Its translation: CASSRGLAGVSDTQYF. This chain uses TRBV5-4 with TRBJ2-3; 10 nucleotides align to TRBD2. The germline gives CDR1 SGHNT, CDR2 YYREEE (reference sequence). Trimming at V came to 4 bases and at J to 4 bases, leaving 9 bases not matched to a gene. The CDR3 runs to 16 residues.

The chain couples TRBV12-3 or TRBV12-4 to TRBJ2-5; 7 positions agree with TRBD2. The junction had 3 bases not matched to a gene; V was cut back by 3 bases and J by 5 bases. This CDR3 comprises 13 residues. In DNA, the CDR3 is TGTGCCAGCAGTTTTTGGGGAGGGGAGACCCAGTACTTC. As protein: CASSFWGGETQYF.

CDR3 protein: CASSQIQGNTEAFF. The DNA of the CDR3 is TGTGCCAGCAGCCAAATACAGGGGAACACTGAAGCTTTCTTT. This chain uses TRBV14 with TRBJ1-1, with D perhaps TRBD1 (6 bases). Germline V gene lookup returns CDR1 SGHDN and CDR2 FVKESK. V gave up 2 bases and J gave up 1 base, with 8 bases separating them. CDR3 length: 14 residues.

This clonotype was counted between two and nine times. This chain connects TRBV7-9 to TRBJ2-3; D possibly corresponds to TRBD2 (6 bases). CDR3 length: 16 residues. V was cut by 4 bases and J by 4 bases, with 18 bases left in between. CDR1 and CDR2 (germline): SEHNR, FQNEAQ (reference sequence). This chain's CDR3 is CASSSRLVLAADTQYF. The CDR3 DNA is TGTGCCAGCAGCTCCAGACTAGTCTTAGCGGCAGATACGCAGTATTTT.

The chain couples TRBV2 to TRBJ1-5; D is uncertain. CDR1 and CDR2 (germline): SNHLY, FYNNEI. CDR3 length equals 14 residues. V was pared by 2 bases and J by 5 bases, with 10 bases between. CDR3 amino acids: CASSELPDHQPQHF. The CDR3 DNA reads as TGTGCCAGCAGTGAACTTCCGGACCATCAGCCCCAGCATTTT.

V gene TRBV12-3 or TRBV12-4 combines with J gene TRBJ2-1, with 7 nucleotides matching TRBD1. V shed 1 base and J 9 bases; nucleotides not matched to a gene: 6. The CDR3 runs to 14 residues. CDR3 protein: CASSLEGAWGEQFF. The CDR3 DNA follows: TGTGCCAGCAGTTTAGAGGGGGCGTGGGGTGAGCAGTTCTTC.

Concerning this clonotype itself: Its ends do not fully match the called genes, so a read error is possible. The rearrangement links TRBV6-2 or TRBV6-3 to TRBJ1-4, with unresolved D. The germline gives CDR1 MNHEY, CDR2 SVGEGT. This CDR3 comprises 14 residues. The CDR3 nucleotides read TGTGCCACCCGACGGCCTGCAACTAATGAAAAACTGTCTTTT. Its translation is CATRRPATNEKLSF.